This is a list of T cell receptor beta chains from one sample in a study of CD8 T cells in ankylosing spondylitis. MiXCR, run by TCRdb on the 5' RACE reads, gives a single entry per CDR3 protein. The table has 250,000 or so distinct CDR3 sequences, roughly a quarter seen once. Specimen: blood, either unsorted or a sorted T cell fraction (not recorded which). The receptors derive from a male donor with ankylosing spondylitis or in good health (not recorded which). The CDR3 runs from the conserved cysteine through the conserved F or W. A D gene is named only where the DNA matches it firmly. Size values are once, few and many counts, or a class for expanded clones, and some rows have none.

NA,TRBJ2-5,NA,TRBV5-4,CASSSSGGTPIEYF,TGTGCCAGCAGCTCGTCTGGGGGGACTCCTATAGAGTACTTC
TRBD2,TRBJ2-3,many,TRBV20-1,CSARHALAGVTDTQYF,TGCAGTGCTAGACACGCTCTAGCGGGGGTGACAGATACGCAGTATTTT
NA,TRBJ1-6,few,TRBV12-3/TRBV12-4,CASSLGQPAGDSPLHF,TGTGCCAGCAGTCTAGGACAGCCCGCAGGGGATTCACCCCTCCACTTT
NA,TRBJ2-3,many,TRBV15,CATSTAADTQYF,TGTGCCACCAGCACCGCGGCAGATACGCAGTATTTT
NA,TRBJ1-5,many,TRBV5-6,CASSLRSLRGSNQPQHF,TGTGCCAGCAGCTTACGGAGCCTCCGGGGTAGCAATCAGCCCCAGCATTTT
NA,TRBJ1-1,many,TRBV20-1,CSAPVGTTKNTEAFF,TGCAGTGCTCCCGTAGGGACGACCAAAAACACTGAAGCTTTCTTT
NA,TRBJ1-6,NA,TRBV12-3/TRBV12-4,CASSLETRSNSPLHF,TGTGCCAGCAGTTTAGAAACCAGGAGTAATTCACCCCTCCACTTT
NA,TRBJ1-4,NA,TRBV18,CASSPPSGHGEKLFF,TGTGCCAGCTCACCACCGTCTGGGCATGGGGAAAAACTGTTTTTT
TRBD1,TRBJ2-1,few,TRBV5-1,CASSANRGDEQFF,TGCGCCAGCAGCGCCAACAGGGGGGATGAGCAGTTCTTC
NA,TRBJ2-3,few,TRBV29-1,CSVRDPGTDTQYF,TGCAGCGTCCGGGACCCAGGCACAGATACGCAGTATTTT
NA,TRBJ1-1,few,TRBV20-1,CSAIYNGRGTEAFF,TGCAGTGCTATTTATAACGGAAGGGGGACTGAAGCTTTCTTT
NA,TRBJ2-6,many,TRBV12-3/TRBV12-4,CASSLWVSGANVLTF,TGTGCCAGCAGTTTATGGGTCTCTGGGGCCAACGTCCTGACTTTC
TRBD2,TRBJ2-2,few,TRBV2,CASRSGLGPGELFF,TGTGCCAGCAGGTCCGGACTAGGGCCGGGGGAGCTGTTTTTT
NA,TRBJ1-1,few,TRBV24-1,CATSDTRQGGRSEAFF,TGTGCCACCAGTGACACCAGACAAGGCGGTCGGTCTGAAGCTTTCTTT
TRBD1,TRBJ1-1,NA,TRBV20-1,CSARIPGTGETEAFF,TGCAGTGCTAGAATCCCCGGGACAGGGGAAACTGAAGCTTTCTTT
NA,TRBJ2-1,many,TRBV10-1,CATSKTISYNEQFF,TGCGCCACCTCCAAGACAATCTCCTACAATGAGCAGTTCTTC
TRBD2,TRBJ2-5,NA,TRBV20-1,CSAREEWGGGAYETQYF,TGCAGTGCCAGAGAAGAGTGGGGCGGGGGGGCCTATGAGACCCAGTACTTC
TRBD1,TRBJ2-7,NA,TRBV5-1,CASSSTGQGFSYEQYF,TGCGCCAGCAGCTCTACCGGACAGGGGTTTTCCTACGAGCAGTACTTC
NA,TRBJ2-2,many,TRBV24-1,CATSDLGGPVSPGELFF,TGTGCCACCAGTGATTTAGGGGGACCCGTCTCTCCCGGGGAGCTGTTTTTT
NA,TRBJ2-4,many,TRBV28,CASLPGGQVGLAKNIQYF,TGTGCCAGCCTACCTGGGGGGCAGGTCGGTCTAGCCAAAAACATTCAGTACTTC
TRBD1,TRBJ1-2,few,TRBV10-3,CAISGRGNYGYTF,TGTGCCATCAGCGGCAGGGGGAACTATGGCTACACCTTC
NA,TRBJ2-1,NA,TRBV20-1,CSANWWASYNEQFF,TGCAGTGCGAATTGGTGGGCCTCCTACAATGAGCAGTTCTTC
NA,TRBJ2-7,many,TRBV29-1,CSVAESYEQYF,TGCAGCGTCGCCGAATCCTACGAGCAGTACTTC
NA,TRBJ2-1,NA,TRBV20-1,CSAASGRNYNEQFF,TGCAGTGCGGCGAGCGGACGGAACTACAATGAGCAGTTCTTC
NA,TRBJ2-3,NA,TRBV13,CASSLDRASSTDTQYF,TGTGCCAGCAGCTTAGACAGGGCCTCTAGCACAGATACGCAGTATTTT
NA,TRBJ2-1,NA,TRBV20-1,CSAREGAENEQFF,TGCAGTGCTAGGGAGGGGGCGGAAAATGAGCAGTTCTTC
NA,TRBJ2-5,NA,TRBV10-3,CAISESRAVGQTQYF,TGTGCCATCAGTGAGTCGAGGGCAGTCGGGCAGACCCAGTACTTC
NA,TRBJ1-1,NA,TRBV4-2,CASSQGVVDPTEAFF,TGTGCCAGCAGCCAAGGTGTCGTTGATCCTACTGAAGCTTTCTTT
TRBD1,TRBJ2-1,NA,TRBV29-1,CSVLDRGGYNEQFF,TGCAGCGTCCTGGACAGGGGAGGGTACAATGAGCAGTTCTTC
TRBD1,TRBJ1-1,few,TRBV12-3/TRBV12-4,CASRRGQRNTEAFF,TGTGCCAGCAGAAGGGGGCAAAGGAACACTGAAGCTTTCTTT
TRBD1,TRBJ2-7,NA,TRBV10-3,CAIRDRGRGRAYEQYF,TGTGCCATCAGGGACAGGGGGCGGGGGAGAGCCTACGAGCAGTACTTC
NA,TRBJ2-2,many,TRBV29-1,CSVGEGHSAGELFF,TGCAGCGTTGGAGAGGGGCATAGCGCCGGGGAGCTGTTTTTT
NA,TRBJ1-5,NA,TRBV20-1,CSAREFSDGRVQHF,TGCAGTGCTAGAGAGTTCTCGGACGGAAGGGTCCAGCATTTT
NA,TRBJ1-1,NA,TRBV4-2,CASSNRLTLNTEAFF,TGTGCCAGCAGCAACAGGCTTACCCTGAACACTGAAGCTTTCTTT
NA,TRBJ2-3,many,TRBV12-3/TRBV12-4,CASSPKTRGDTQYF,TGTGCCAGCAGTCCGAAAACGAGGGGAGATACGCAGTATTTT
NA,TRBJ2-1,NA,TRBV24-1,CATSDVGTPNSREQFF,TGTGCCACCAGTGACGTCGGGACTCCCAACAGTCGCGAGCAGTTCTTC
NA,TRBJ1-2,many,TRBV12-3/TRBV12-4,CASSLATTGNGYTF,TGTGCCAGCAGTTTAGCAACTACGGGGAATGGCTACACCTTC
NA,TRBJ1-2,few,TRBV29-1,CSVEESRVRLIAF,TGCAGCGTTGAAGAGTCCAGGGTCAGGCTGATAGCCTTC
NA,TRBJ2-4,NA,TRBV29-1,CSVGRALGNIQYF,TGCAGCGTTGGGAGGGCGTTGGGAAACATTCAGTACTTC
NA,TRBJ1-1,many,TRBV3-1,CASSQGGVGTEAFF,TGTGCCAGCAGCCAGGGAGGAGTGGGTACCGAAGCTTTCTTT